One and the same sample provided the 22 T cell receptor beta chains below, sequenced in a study of T cell responses to AZD1222 COVID-19 vaccine. Some clones are missing from TCRdb's copy, which holds only in-frame ones; the method was immunoSEQ multiplex PCR. This table holds approximately 110,000 clones, about 85% found once. The material sequenced was peripheral blood, taken 28 days after the second AZD1222 dose. The receptors here all came from an adult who received the AZD1222 COVID-19 vaccine.

This chain joins TRBV19 and TRBJ2-7, with 9 bases fitting TRBD1. The germline V gene encodes CDR1 LNHDA and CDR2 SQIVND (reference sequence). J was trimmed by 4 bases and V by 5 bases; bases with no gene match: 9. CDR3 size: 15 residues. CDR3 residues: CASSDSGTGIYEQYF. The CDR3 nucleotides read TGTGCCAGTAGTGATTCCGGGACAGGGATTTACGAGCAGTACTTC.

The sample holds a few counts of this clone. CDR3 sequence reads: CASSGGGILSWNEQFF. The CDR3 nucleotides are TGTGCCAGTAGTGGTGGCGGGATCCTATCTTGGAATGAGCAGTTCTTC. The V and J genes are TRBV19 and TRBJ2-1; D is possibly TRBD2 (6 bases). The germline V gene has CDR1 LNHDA and CDR2 SQIVND (reference sequence). This CDR3 region has 16 residues. Trimming removed 5 bases from V and 7 bases from J, with 21 bases in between.

This chain links TRBV5-4 with TRBJ2-7; 8 bases match TRBD2. The V gene end was trimmed by 0 bases and the J gene end by 1 base; junction bases not matched to a gene: 3. Germline V gene data show CDR1 as SGHNT and CDR2 as YYREEE (reference sequence). The CDR3 consists of 15 residues. CDR3 nucleotides: TGTGCCAGCAGCTTGGCCGCGGGAGGTTCCTACGAGCAGTACTTC. Amino acid sequence: CASSLAAGGSYEQYF.

The chain has TRBV3-1 (or the pseudogene TRBV3-2) and TRBJ1-2, with a possible D match to TRBD1 (6 bases). CDR3 length: 13 residues. CDR1 is LGHDT and CDR2 is YNNKEL in the germline V gene (reference sequence). With 1 base removed from V and 5 bases from J, the gap between germline ends came to 8 bases. This chain's CDR3 is CASSQAGQYGYTF. CDR3 nucleotide sequence: TGTGCCAGCAGCCAAGCAGGACAGTATGGCTACACCTTC.

The V and J genes are TRBV30 and TRBJ1-1; tentatively, D is TRBD1 (5 bases). Germline CDR1 reads GTSNPN; CDR2 reads SVGIG (reference sequence). CDR3 size: 12 residues. V was clipped by 3 bases and J by 1 base, with 6 bases between them. DNA of the CDR3: TGTGCCTGGAGGACAGAGAACACTGAAGCTTTCTTT. Translation gives CAWRTENTEAFF.

The chain joins TRBV29-1 to TRBJ2-4, with D possibly matching TRBD2 (6 bases). The CDR3 has 14 amino acids. Germline V lookup: CDR1 SQVTM, CDR2 ANQGSEA. Deletions cut 5 bases from V and 7 bases from J, with 18 bases between. The CDR3 DNA reads TGCAGCGTTTTCCCGGGGGAGAGCGGCAACATTCAGTACTTC. Translation: CSVFPGESGNIQYF.

The chain couples TRBV6-5 to TRBJ1-5, with D possibly TRBD1 on 5 matching bases. The V gene lost 3 bases and the J gene lost 0 bases, with 12 bases spanning the gap. The CDR3 has 16 residues. Germline-derived CDR1 and CDR2 are MNHEY and SVGAGI. DNA of the CDR3: TGTGCCAGCAGTTATGTGGGACCGACTAGCAATCAGCCCCAGCATTTT. Translation: CASSYVGPTSNQPQHF.

On this clone: The same CDR3 arises from other DNA sequences in this sample as well. This chain joins TRBV20-1 and TRBJ2-7, with D maybe TRBD2 (5 bases). This CDR3 region has 11 residues. CDR1 is DFQATT and CDR2 is SNEGSKA in the germline V gene (reference sequence). V lost 5 bases, J lost 1 base, and 6 bases lay in between. CDR3 in DNA: TGCAGTGCTCGAGGGTCCTACGAGCAGTACTTC. Its translation: CSARGSYEQYF.

This clone was found once. The chain links TRBV10-3 to TRBJ1-2; unclear D gene. Germline V lookup: CDR1 ENHRY, CDR2 SYGVKD. The CDR3 runs 11 residues. V was cut by 2 bases and J by 5 bases, with 3 bases left in between. The CDR3 spells CAISESYGYTF. Here the CDR3 DNA reads TGTGCCATCAGTGAGAGTTATGGCTACACCTTC.

V is TRBV19 and J is TRBJ2-2; TRBD2 matches at 14 bases. Germline V gene sequence: CDR1 LNHDA, CDR2 SQIVND (reference sequence). The CDR3 is 15 amino acids. J was trimmed by 3 bases and V by 8 bases; bases with no gene match: 2. CDR3 nucleotides: TGTGCCAGTGGACTAGCGGGAGGTTACACCGGGGAGCTGTTTTTT. Translating gives CASGLAGGYTGELFF.

The chain carries TRBV15 and TRBJ2-7; D unclear. Germline V gene lookup returns CDR1 LNHNV and CDR2 YYDKDF (reference sequence). V was trimmed by 1 base and J by 3 bases, leaving 10 bases between them. CDR3 size: 14 residues. This CDR3 is CATSRASSVYEQYF. As DNA, the CDR3 is TGTGCCACCAGCAGAGCGAGCTCGGTCTACGAGCAGTACTTC.

Comments on this clone: Other DNA sequences in this sample translate to the same CDR3. The genes are TRBV9 and TRBJ1-1; perhaps TRBD1 as D (6 bases). Germline V gene lookup returns CDR1 SGDLS and CDR2 YYNGEE. The CDR3 is 13 residues long. The ends were cut back, 0 bases at V and 4 bases at J, with 7 bases in the middle. CDR3 sequence: CASSVEGGTEAFF. The CDR3 nucleotides read TGTGCCAGCAGCGTAGAAGGGGGCACTGAAGCTTTCTTT.

The DNA of the CDR3 is TGTGCCAGCTCCCTACGTCAAGAGACCCAGTACTTC. It is translated as CASSLRQETQYF. The chain is built from TRBV18 and TRBJ2-5; D is unclear. Germline V gene data show CDR1 as KGHSH and CDR2 as LQKENI. V lost 6 bases and J 2 bases, leaving 7 bases between the germline ends. This CDR3 is 12 amino acids long. The complete variable domain, with remaining parts taken from reference TRBV18 and TRBJ2-5, reads NAGVMQNPRHLVRRRGQEARLRCSPMKGHSHVYWYRQLPEEGLKFMVYLQKENIIDESGMPKERFSAEFPKEGPSILRIQQVVRGDSAAYFCASSLRQETQYFGPGTRLLVL.

J is TRBJ1-4 and V is TRBV6-5; D is perhaps TRBD1 (6 bases). Germline CDR1 reads MNHEY; CDR2 reads SVGAGI. V lost 5 bases and J 0 bases, leaving 7 bases between the germline ends. This CDR3 region has 14 residues. Written as DNA, the CDR3 is TGTGCCAGCAGTCACAGGGCAACTAATGAAAAACTGTTTTTT. It is translated as CASSHRATNEKLFF.

The rearrangement joins TRBV5-4 to TRBJ2-7; 13 bases fit TRBD2. The CDR3 is 16 amino acids. Germline CDR1 is SGHNT and CDR2 is YYREEE (reference sequence). The V gene end was trimmed by 0 bases and the J gene end by 3 bases; junction bases not matched to a gene: 3. Written as DNA, the CDR3 is TGTGCCAGCAGCTTGGGACTAGCGGGAGGTAACTACGAGCAGTACTTC. Translated: CASSLGLAGGNYEQYF.

On this clone itself: This CDR3 is also generated by other DNA sequences in the sample. The chain uses TRBV28 and TRBJ1-5, with TRBD1 identical over 10 bases. The V gene's germline CDR1 is MDHEN and CDR2 SYDVKM. The CDR3 contains 15 residues. Germline trimming cut 3 bases from V and 4 bases from J; bases unmatched to any gene: 3. DNA of the CDR3: TGTGCCAGCAGTTTGACAGGGGGCGCGAATCAGCCCCAGCATTTT. Its protein is CASSLTGGANQPQHF.

The sample holds a few counts of this clone. The chain links TRBV7-9 to TRBJ1-2; D gene ambiguous. V lost 5 bases and J lost 4, with 8 bases in between. Germline V gene sequence: CDR1 SEHNR, CDR2 FQNEAQ (reference sequence). This CDR3 has 12 residues. CDR3 residues: CASSRDIYGYTF. Here the CDR3 DNA reads TGTGCCAGCAGCAGAGACATCTATGGCTACACCTTC.

This clone was detected many times. This sequence joins TRBV28 and TRBJ1-5; D not certain. Trimming took off 2 bases at V and 2 bases at J, with 10 bases between the two ends. Germline CDR1 reads MDHEN; CDR2 reads SYDVKM. This CDR3 contains 15 residues. CDR3 sequence (DNA): TGTGCCAGCAGTTTAGGTGTGGAGGGCAATCAGCCCCAGCATTTT. Its translation: CASSLGVEGNQPQHF.

The chain joins TRBV10-3 to TRBJ2-2; tentative D call: TRBD2 (6 bases). The CDR3 runs to 14 residues. The V end was cut by 5 bases, the J end by 3 bases, with 10 bases between. Germline loops: CDR1 ENHRY, CDR2 SYGVKD. CDR3 coding DNA: TGTGCCATCAGTTACGGGGGTGACACCGGGGAGCTGTTTTTT. Protein product: CAISYGGDTGELFF.

The chain recombines TRBV3-1 (or the pseudogene TRBV3-2) with TRBJ2-2; TRBD2 matches at 14 bases. The germline V gene encodes CDR1 LGHDT and CDR2 YNNKEL (reference sequence). CDR3 length: 17 residues. With V trimmed by 3 bases and J by 6 bases, 6 bases remained unmatched. The CDR3 reads CASSQPGLAGAAGELFF. The CDR3 DNA follows: TGTGCCAGCAGCCAGCCGGGACTAGCGGGAGCGGCCGGGGAGCTGTTTTTT.

The chain carries TRBV29-1 and TRBJ2-7; 10 nucleotides match TRBD1. Per germline, CDR1 SQVTM and CDR2 ANQGSEA. The CDR3 has 15 residues. After removal of 0 bases from V and 6 bases from J, the junction contained 8 bases not matched to a gene. The CDR3: CSVEDWGDRGSEQYF. The CDR3 region has the DNA TGCAGCGTTGAAGATTGGGGGGACAGGGGTTCCGAGCAGTACTTC.

The CDR3 loop reads CASSMRWEQYF. CDR3 DNA sequence: TGTGCCAGTAGTATGAGGTGGGAGCAGTACTTC. The V and J genes are TRBV19 and TRBJ2-7; D is unclear. Deletions cut 3 bases from V and 7 bases from J, with 7 bases between. The CDR3 is made up of 11 amino acids. CDR1 is LNHDA and CDR2 is SQIVND in the germline V gene (reference sequence). Together with reference TRBV19 and TRBJ2-7, the CDR3 gives the full variable domain: DGGITQSPKYLFRKEGQNVTLSCEQNLNHDAMYWYRQDPGQGLRLIYYSQIVNDFQKGDIAEGYSVSREKKESFPLTVTSAQKNPTAFYLCASSMRWEQYFGPGTRLTVT.